This TCR beta chain was obtained from a study of blood T cell repertoires in COVID-19. Study context: Specimens from acute and convalescent COVID-19 originated in the United States, Italy and Spain. In each case, the material was cDNA or gDNA derived from T cells, B-cell-depleted T cells, or PBMCs.

In the authors' workflow: Reference gene primer amplification gave estimated nucleated cell counts. The method was immunoSEQ multiplex PCR; TCRdb's version includes in-frame clones alone and lacks a portion of them. Clone size and V and J calls were adopted from that table, with D and trimming inferred from the DNA. Here the sample spans 350,000 or so clones, about 90% being singletons. Donors in Cohort 3 counted as recovered after two negative PCRs, clearance, or symptom resolution. Trimming pared 0 bases from V and 2 bases from J, leaving 8 bases between. From germline, CDR1 is LGHNA and CDR2 YSLEER. The CDR3 runs to 15 residues.

The receptor comes from a woman under 40 who had recovered from COVID-19. The specimen was PBMCs or T cells enriched from blood (not recorded which). The chain links TRBV4-3 to TRBJ1-3, with D possibly matching TRBD1 (5 bases). DNA of the CDR3: TGCGCCAGCAGCCAAGATGCAGGGACTGGAAACACCATATATTTT. Its protein is CASSQDAGTGNTIYF.